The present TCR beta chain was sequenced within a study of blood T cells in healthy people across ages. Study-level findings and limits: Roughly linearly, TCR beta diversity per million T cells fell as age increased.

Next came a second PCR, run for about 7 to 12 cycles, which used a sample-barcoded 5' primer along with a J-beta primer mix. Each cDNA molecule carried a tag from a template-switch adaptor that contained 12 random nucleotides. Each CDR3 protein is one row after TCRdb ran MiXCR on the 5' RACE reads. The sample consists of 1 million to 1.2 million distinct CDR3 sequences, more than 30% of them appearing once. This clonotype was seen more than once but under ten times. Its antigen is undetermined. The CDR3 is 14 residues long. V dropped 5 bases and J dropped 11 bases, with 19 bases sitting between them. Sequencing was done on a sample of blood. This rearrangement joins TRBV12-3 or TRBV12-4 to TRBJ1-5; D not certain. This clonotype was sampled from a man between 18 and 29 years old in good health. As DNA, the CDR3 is TGTGCCAGCAGTACGGCAGGCTCGTTATCTTCCCAGCATTTT. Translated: CASSTAGSLSSQHF.